This entry lists 16 T cell receptor beta chains sequenced from one sample in a study of blood T cell repertoires in COVID-19. TCRdb keeps only in-frame clones here, not all; method: immunoSEQ multiplex PCR. The repertoire has around 81,000 clones, 80% of them found once; the top ten carry over 9.5%. Sequencing used peripheral blood. These TCRs come from a human donor in a cohort sampled during active COVID-19.

CDR3 bases: TGTGCCAGCAGTTTTACAGGGGGCGGAGTCCCTGGGGCCAACGTCCTGACTTTC. Amino acids: CASSFTGGGVPGANVLTF. The chain employs TRBV7-2 and TRBJ2-6; 9 bases align to TRBD1. The J segment lost 2 bases and the V segment lost 6 bases, leaving 11 bases of the junction unmatched. This CDR3 is built from 18 residues. Germline lookup yields CDR1 SGHTA and CDR2 FQGNSA.

The chain couples TRBV7-2 to TRBJ1-6; 8 bases line up with TRBD1. The CDR3 covers 15 residues. V lost 5 bases to trimming and J lost 9 bases; unmatched junction nucleotides: 9. Germline values: CDR1 SGHTA, CDR2 FQGNSA. As DNA, the CDR3 is TGTGCCAGCAGCCAGGGGACCCAGGGGGCTTCACCCCTCCACTTT. Residues: CASSQGTQGASPLHF.

This chain uses TRBV6-5 with TRBJ2-3; a possible D gene is TRBD1 (6 bases). The CDR3 is 15 residues long. The V and J ends lost 5 bases and 2 bases respectively, with 14 bases between them. Germline V gene sequence: CDR1 MNHEY, CDR2 SVGAGI. CDR3 coding DNA: TGTGCCAGCAGTATGTGGGGGCCACCCACAGATACGCAGTATTTT. Encoded protein: CASSMWGPPTDTQYF.

The J gene is TRBJ2-1, the V gene TRBV7-9; TRBD2 aligns across 9 bases. Trimming took 8 bases from V and 12 from J; bases not matched to a gene: 11. CDR3 length: 13 amino acids. Germline values: CDR1 SEHNR, CDR2 FQNEAQ (reference sequence). The CDR3, as DNA: TGTGCCAGCGCGAGTCTGGCGGGGGGGCCGCAGTTCTTC. It is translated as CASASLAGGPQFF. The entire variable domain, with the rest obtained from reference TRBV7-9 and TRBJ2-1, is as follows: DTGVSQNPRHKITKRGQNVTFRCDPISEHNRLYWYRQTLGQGPEFLTYFQNEAQLEKSRLLSDRFSAERPKGSFSTLEIQRTEQGDSAMYLCASASLAGGPQFFGPGTRLTVL.

V is TRBV30 and J is TRBJ2-1; 10 nucleotides agree with TRBD2. Losses at the gene ends were 2 bases for V and 3 bases for J; bases not matched to a gene: 4. Germline CDR1 reads GTSNPN; CDR2 reads SVGIG (reference sequence). The CDR3 is made up of 15 amino acids. CDR3 bases: TGTGCCTGGAGTCCCGGACTAGCGGTCTACAATGAGCAGTTCTTC. Encoded protein: CAWSPGLAVYNEQFF.

The rearrangement joins TRBV5-1 to TRBJ2-2; D is perhaps TRBD2 (5 bases). The germline V and J ends were trimmed by 7 bases and 5 bases, with 18 bases remaining between them. Germline CDR1 reads SGHRS; CDR2 reads YFSETQ. CDR3 size: 15 residues. The CDR3 DNA is TGCGCCAGCGGCGCCTTCGGAGGTGGGACCGGGGAGCTGTTTTTT. Translation gives CASGAFGGGTGELFF.

The chain joins TRBV21-1 to TRBJ1-3; no DNA check was done on the table's D call, TRBD1. TRBV21-1 is described as a pseudogene. The CDR3 extends over 19 amino acids. The CDR3 region has the DNA TGTGCCAGCAGGCCCGGACAGGTTACTCTACATTACTCTGGAAACACCATATATTTT. Translating it yields CASRPGQVTLHYSGNTIYF.

This chain connects TRBV28 to TRBJ1-2; D is undetermined. Deletions cut 7 bases from V and 7 bases from J, with 16 bases between. CDR1 and CDR2 from the germline V gene are MDHEN and SYDVKM. The CDR3 sequence is 13 residues long. The CDR3: CASNFRPGFGYTF. The CDR3 nucleotides are TGTGCCAGCAACTTTCGACCGGGTTTTGGCTACACCTTC.

CDR3 amino acids: CASSPGPGWEQYV. The CDR3 region has the DNA TGTGCCAGCAGCCCTGGTCCGGGGTGGGAGCAGTACGTC. The chain combines TRBV5-6 with TRBJ2-7; TRBD2 might be the D (5 bases). V was trimmed by 4 bases and J by 7 bases, leaving 15 bases between them. This CDR3 contains 13 residues. CDR1 is SGHDT and CDR2 is YYEEEE in the germline V gene.

V usage is TRBV3-1 (or the pseudogene TRBV3-2) and J usage is TRBJ2-7, with 14 bases matching TRBD2. In germline, CDR1 is LGHDT, CDR2 YNNKEL (reference sequence). CDR3 length equals 16 residues. The ends lost 4 bases at V and 10 bases at J; junction bases unmatched: 12. The CDR3 DNA reads as TGTGCCAGCAGCCCATCGACTAGCGGGAGGGCCAGGCGCCAGTACGTC. Protein sequence: CASSPSTSGRARRQYV.

The chain links TRBV2 to TRBJ1-5; no clear D. CDR3 length: 15 amino acids. V was pared by 7 bases and J by 0 bases, with 13 bases between. Germline loops: CDR1 SNHLY, CDR2 FYNNEI. CDR3 in amino acids: CASNRQTNSNQPQHF. In nucleotides, the CDR3 is TGTGCCAGCAACCGGCAGACTAATAGCAATCAGCCCCAGCATTTT.

The chain employs TRBV5-1 and TRBJ1-4; 7 positions agree with TRBD1. Unmatched junction bases numbered 0, after V lost 2 bases and J lost 5 bases. The CDR3 has 13 amino acids. Germline CDR1 and CDR2: SGHRS and YFSETQ. The CDR3 spells CASSLQGNEKLFF. DNA for the CDR3: TGCGCCAGCAGCTTACAGGGGAATGAAAAACTGTTTTTT.

Worth noting for this clone: Because the CDR3's place on the DNA is in doubt, the DNA is left out and the CDR3 is given as listed by TCRdb. V usage is TRBV1 and J usage is TRBJ2-1; the D call TRBD2 from the table was never checked on the DNA. TRBV1 is an annotated pseudogene. The CDR3 is 21 amino acids in total, end residues counted. CDR3 protein: CTSSQVVASGSFIADYNEQFF.

The chain carries TRBV7-2 and TRBJ1-2; 7 bases agree with TRBD1. CDR1 and CDR2 from the germline V gene are SGHTA and FQGNSA. The CDR3 is made up of 15 amino acids. The ends lost 0 bases at V and 8 bases at J; junction bases unmatched: 9. The CDR3 protein is CASSLADYRGGGYTF. Written as DNA, the CDR3 is TGTGCCAGCAGCTTAGCGGACTACAGGGGAGGCGGCTACACCTTC.

The chain links TRBV5-1 to TRBJ1-1, with D tentatively TRBD1 (5 bases). Germline lookup yields CDR1 SGHRS and CDR2 YFSETQ. The CDR3 is made up of 14 amino acids. V lost 1 base to trimming and J lost 5 bases, with 12 bases between them. Written as DNA, the CDR3 is TGCGCCAGCAGCTTGCTTGTAGGGGAAACTGAAGCTTTCTTT. This codes for CASSLLVGETEAFF.

The rearrangement uses TRBV7-9 and TRBJ1-5, with D possibly being TRBD1 (5 bases). Trimming pared 1 base from V and 2 bases from J, leaving 15 bases between. CDR1 is SEHNR and CDR2 is FQNEAQ in the germline V gene (reference sequence). This CDR3 comprises 17 residues. The CDR3 DNA follows: TGTGCCAGCAGCTTAGAAGCAGGGTATGGGGGCAATCAGCCCCAGCATTTT. As protein: CASSLEAGYGGNQPQHF.